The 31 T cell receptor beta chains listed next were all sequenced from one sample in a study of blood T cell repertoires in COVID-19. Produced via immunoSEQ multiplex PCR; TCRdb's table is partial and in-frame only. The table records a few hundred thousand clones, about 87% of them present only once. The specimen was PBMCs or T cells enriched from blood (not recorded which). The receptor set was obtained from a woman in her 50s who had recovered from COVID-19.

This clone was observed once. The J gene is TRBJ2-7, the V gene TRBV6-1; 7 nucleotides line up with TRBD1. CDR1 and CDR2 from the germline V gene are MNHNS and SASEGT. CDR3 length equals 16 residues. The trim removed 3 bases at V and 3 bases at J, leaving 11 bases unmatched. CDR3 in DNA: TGTGCCAGCAGTGATTTCAGGACAGGTGTAAACTACGAGCAGTACTTC. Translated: CASSDFRTGVNYEQYF.

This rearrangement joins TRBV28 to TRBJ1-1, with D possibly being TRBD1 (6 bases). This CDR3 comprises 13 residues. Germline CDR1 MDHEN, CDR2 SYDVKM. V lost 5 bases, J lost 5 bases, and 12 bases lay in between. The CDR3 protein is CASSVRGITEAFF. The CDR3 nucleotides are TGTGCCAGCAGTGTCAGGGGTATAACTGAAGCTTTCTTT.

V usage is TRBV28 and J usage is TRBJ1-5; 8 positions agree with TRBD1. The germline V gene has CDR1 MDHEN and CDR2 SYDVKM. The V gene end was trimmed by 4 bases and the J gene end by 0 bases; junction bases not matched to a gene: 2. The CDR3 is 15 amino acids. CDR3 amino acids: CASSYTGGSNQPQHF. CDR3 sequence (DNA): TGTGCCAGCAGTTATACAGGGGGTAGCAATCAGCCCCAGCATTTT.

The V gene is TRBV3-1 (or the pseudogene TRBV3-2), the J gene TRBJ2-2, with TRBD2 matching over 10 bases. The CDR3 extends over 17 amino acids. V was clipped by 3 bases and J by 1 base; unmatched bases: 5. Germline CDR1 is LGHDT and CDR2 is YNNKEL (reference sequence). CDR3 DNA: TGTGCCAGCAGCCACCTAGCGGGGGCTGAGAACACCGGGGAGCTGTTTTTT. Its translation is CASSHLAGAENTGELFF.

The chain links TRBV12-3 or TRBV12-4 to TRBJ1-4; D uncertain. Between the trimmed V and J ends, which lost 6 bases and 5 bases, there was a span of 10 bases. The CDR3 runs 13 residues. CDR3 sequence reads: CASSGGQNEKLFF. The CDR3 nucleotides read TGTGCCAGCAGCGGAGGGCAGAATGAAAAACTGTTTTTT.

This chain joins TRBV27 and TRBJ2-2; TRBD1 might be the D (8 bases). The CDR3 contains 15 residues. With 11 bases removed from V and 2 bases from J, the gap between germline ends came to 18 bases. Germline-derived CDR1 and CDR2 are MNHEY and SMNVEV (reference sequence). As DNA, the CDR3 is TGTGCCTGTAGGGAGGGACAGGCAAACACCGGGGAGCTGTTTTTT. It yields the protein CACREGQANTGELFF.

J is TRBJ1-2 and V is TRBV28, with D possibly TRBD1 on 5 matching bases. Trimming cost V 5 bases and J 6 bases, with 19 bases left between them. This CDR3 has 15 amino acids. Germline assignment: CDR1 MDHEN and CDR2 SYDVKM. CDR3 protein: CASSPPGGVFNGYTF. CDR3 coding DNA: TGTGCCAGCAGTCCCCCCGGGGGGGTTTTTAATGGCTACACCTTC.

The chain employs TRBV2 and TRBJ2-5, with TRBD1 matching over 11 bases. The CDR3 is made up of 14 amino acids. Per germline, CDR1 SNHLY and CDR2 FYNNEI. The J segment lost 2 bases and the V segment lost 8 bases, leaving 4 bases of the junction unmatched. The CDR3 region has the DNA TGTGCCAGCGGACAGGGGGCAGGGCAAGAGACCCAGTACTTC. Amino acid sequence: CASGQGAGQETQYF.

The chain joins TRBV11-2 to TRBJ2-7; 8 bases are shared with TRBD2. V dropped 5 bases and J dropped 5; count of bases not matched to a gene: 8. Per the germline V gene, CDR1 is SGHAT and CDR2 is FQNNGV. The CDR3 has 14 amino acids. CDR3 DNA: TGTGCCAGCAGCGGTTTGACTAGCGTCCACGAGCAGTACTTC. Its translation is CASSGLTSVHEQYF.

The CDR3 loop is CASSAGQGRNQPQHF. CDR3 DNA: TGTGCCAGCAGCGCCGGACAGGGACGCAATCAGCCCCAGCATTTT. The V and J genes are TRBV5-8 and TRBJ1-5; 8 bases are a match to TRBD1. Germline V gene data show CDR1 as SGHTS and CDR2 as YDEGEE. With V trimmed by 4 bases and J by 2 bases, 5 bases remained unmatched. The CDR3 length is 15 residues.

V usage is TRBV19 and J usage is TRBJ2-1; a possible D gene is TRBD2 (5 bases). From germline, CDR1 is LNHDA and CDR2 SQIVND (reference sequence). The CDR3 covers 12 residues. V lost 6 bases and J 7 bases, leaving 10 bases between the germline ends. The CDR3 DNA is TGTGCCAGTAGCGCGGGCCGGAATGAGCAGTTCTTC. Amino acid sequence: CASSAGRNEQFF.

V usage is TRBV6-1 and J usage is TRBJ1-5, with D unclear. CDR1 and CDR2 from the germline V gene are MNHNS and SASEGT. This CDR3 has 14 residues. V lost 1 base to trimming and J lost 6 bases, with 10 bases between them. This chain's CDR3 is CASSEGSGSQPQHF. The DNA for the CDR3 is TGTGCCAGCAGTGAAGGGTCGGGGAGTCAGCCCCAGCATTTT.

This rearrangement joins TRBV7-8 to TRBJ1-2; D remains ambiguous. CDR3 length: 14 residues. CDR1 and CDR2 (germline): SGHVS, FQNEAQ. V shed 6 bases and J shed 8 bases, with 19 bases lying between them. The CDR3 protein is CASSQREIGNGYTF. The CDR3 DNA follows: TGTGCCAGCAGTCAACGGGAAATAGGTAACGGCTACACCTTC.

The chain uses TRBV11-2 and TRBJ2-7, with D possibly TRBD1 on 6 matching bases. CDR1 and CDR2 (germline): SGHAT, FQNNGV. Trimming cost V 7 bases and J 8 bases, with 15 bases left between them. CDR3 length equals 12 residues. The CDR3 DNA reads TGTGCCAGCAACCTGGACAGCTTTAAGCAGTACTTC. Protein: CASNLDSFKQYF.

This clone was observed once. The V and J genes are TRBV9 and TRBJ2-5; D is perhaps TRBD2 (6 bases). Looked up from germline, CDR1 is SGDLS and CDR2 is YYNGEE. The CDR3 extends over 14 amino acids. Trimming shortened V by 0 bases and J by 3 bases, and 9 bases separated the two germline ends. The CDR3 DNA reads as TGTGCCAGCAGCGTAGTTCGGGGGAAAGAGACCCAGTACTTC. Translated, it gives CASSVVRGKETQYF.

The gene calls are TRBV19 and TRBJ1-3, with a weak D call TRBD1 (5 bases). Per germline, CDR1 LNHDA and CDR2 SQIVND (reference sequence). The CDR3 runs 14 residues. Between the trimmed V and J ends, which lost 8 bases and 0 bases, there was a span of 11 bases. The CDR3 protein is CASGQSISGNTIYF. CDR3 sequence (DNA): TGTGCCAGTGGACAAAGCATCTCTGGAAACACCATATATTTT.

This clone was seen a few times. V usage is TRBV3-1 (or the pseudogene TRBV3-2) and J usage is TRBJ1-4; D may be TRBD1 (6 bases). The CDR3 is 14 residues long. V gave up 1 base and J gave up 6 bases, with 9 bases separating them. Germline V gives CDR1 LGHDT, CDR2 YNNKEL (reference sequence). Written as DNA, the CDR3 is TGTGCCAGCAGCCAAGGGTGGACAGATGAAAAACTGTTTTTT. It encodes CASSQGWTDEKLFF.

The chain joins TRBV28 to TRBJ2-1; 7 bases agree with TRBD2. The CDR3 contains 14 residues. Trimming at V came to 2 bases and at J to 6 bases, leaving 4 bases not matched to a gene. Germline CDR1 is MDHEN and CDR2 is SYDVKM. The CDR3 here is CASSLAGVSNEQFF. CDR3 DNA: TGTGCCAGCAGTTTAGCGGGGGTAAGCAATGAGCAGTTCTTC.

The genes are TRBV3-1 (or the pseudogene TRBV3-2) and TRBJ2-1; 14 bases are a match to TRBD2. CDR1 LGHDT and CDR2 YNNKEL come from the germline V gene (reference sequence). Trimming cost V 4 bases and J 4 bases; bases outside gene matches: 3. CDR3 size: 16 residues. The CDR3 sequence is CASSPGTSGGYNEQFF. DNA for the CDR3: TGTGCCAGCAGCCCGGGGACTAGCGGGGGATACAATGAGCAGTTCTTC.

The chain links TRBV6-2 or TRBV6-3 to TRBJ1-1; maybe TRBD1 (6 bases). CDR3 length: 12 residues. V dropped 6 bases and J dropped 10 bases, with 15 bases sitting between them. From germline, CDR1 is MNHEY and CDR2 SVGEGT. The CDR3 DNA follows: TGTGCCAGCAGCCCCGGTCTAGGGGGAGCTTTCTTT. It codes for CASSPGLGGAFF.

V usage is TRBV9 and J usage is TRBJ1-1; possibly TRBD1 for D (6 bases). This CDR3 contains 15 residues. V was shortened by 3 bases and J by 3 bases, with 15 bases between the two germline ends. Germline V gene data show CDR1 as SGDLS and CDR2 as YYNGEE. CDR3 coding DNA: TGTGCCAGCAGCGAGAATACAGGGATATACACTGAAGCTTTCTTT. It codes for CASSENTGIYTEAFF. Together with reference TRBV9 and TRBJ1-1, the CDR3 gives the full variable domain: DSGVTQTPKHLITATGQRVTLRCSPRSGDLSVYWYQQSLDQGLQFLIQYYNGEERAKGNILERFSAQQFPDLHSELNLSSLELGDSALYFCASSENTGIYTEAFFGQGTRLTVV.

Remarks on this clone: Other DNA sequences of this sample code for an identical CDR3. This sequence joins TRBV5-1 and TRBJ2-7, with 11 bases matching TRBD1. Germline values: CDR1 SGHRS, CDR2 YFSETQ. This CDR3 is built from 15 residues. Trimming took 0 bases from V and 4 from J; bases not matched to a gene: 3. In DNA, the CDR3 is TGCGCCAGCAGCTTGGCCGGGACAGGGGGGTACGAGCAGTACTTC. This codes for CASSLAGTGGYEQYF.

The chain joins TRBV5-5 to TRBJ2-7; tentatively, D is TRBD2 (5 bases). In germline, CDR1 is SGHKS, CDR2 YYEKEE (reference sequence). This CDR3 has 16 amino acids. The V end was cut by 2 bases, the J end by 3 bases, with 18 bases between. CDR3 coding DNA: TGTGCCAGCAGCTTCCTCGGGGTCCCGGTTGTCTACGAGCAGTACTTC. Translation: CASSFLGVPVVYEQYF.

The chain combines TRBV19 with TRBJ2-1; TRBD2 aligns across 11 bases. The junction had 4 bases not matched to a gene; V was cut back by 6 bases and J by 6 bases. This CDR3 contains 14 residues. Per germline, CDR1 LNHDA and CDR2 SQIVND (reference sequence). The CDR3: CASRGLADFNEQFF. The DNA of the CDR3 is TGTGCCAGTAGGGGACTAGCGGATTTCAATGAGCAGTTCTTC.

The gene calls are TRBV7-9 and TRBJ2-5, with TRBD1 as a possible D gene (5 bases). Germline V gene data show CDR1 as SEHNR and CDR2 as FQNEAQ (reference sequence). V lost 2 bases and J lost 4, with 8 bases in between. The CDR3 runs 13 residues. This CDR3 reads CASSLNTGETQYF. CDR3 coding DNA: TGTGCCAGCAGCTTAAATACAGGAGAGACCCAGTACTTC.

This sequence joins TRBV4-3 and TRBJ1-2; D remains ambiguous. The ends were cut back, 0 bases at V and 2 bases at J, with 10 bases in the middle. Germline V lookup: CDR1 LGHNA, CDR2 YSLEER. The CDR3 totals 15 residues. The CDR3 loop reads CASSQDRSGNYGYTF. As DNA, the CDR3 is TGCGCCAGCAGCCAAGATCGCTCGGGGAACTATGGCTACACCTTC.

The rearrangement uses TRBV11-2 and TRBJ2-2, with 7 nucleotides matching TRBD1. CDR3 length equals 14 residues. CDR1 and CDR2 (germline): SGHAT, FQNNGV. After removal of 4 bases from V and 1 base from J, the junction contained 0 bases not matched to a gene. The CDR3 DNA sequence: TGTGCCAGCAGCTGGGACAGGAACACCGGGGAGCTGTTTTTT. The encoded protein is CASSWDRNTGELFF.

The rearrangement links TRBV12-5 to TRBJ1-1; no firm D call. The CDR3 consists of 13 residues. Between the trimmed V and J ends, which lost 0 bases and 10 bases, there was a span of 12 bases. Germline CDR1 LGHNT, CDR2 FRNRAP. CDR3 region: CASGLVRDFLAFF. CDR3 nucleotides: TGTGCTAGTGGTTTGGTACGGGATTTTCTAGCTTTCTTT.

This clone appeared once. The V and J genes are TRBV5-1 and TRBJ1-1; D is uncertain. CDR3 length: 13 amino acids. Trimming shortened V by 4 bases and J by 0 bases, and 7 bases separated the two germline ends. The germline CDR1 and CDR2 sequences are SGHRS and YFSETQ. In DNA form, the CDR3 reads TGCGCCAGCAGCCTTTATATGAACACTGAAGCTTTCTTT. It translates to CASSLYMNTEAFF.

CDR3 region: CASSYLWADRNYGYTF. The CDR3 coding sequence is TGTGCCAGCAGTTACCTTTGGGCGGACAGAAACTATGGCTACACCTTC. The rearrangement links TRBV6-5 to TRBJ1-2; D might be TRBD1 (6 bases). Trimming cost V 2 bases and J 2 bases, with 15 bases left between them. The CDR3 totals 16 residues. Germline CDR1 is MNHEY and CDR2 is SVGAGI.

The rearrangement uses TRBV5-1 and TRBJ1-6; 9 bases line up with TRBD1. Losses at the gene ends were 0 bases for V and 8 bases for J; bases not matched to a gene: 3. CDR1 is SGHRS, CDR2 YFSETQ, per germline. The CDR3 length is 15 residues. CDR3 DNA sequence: TGCGCCAGCAGCTTGGGTGGACAGGGGTATTCACCCCTCCACTTT. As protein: CASSLGGQGYSPLHF.